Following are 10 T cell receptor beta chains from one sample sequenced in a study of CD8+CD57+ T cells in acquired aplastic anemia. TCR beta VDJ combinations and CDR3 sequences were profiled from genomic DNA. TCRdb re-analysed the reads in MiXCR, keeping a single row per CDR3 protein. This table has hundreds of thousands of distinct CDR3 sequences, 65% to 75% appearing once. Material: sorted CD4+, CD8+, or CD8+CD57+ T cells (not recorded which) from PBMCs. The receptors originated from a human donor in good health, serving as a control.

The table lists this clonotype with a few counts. CDR3 sequence (DNA): TGTGCCACCAGCAGAGATGGGCGGCTGGCAGACCCCCAGGGCACAGATACGCAGTATTTT. Protein: CATSRDGRLADPQGTDTQYF. The chain has TRBV15 and TRBJ2-3, with unresolved D. This CDR3 spans 20 amino acids. V dropped 0 bases and J dropped 1 base, with 23 bases sitting between them. Germline CDR1 is LNHNV and CDR2 is YYDKDF (reference sequence).

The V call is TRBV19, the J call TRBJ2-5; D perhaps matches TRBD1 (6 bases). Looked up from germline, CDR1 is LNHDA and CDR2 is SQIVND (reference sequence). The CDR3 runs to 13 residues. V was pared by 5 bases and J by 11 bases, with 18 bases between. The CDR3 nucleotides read TGTGCCAGTAGTCAACAAGGGGGAGAGAAGCAGTACTTC. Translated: CASSQQGGEKQYF. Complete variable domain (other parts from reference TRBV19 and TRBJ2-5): DGGITQSPKYLFRKEGQNVTLSCEQNLNHDAMYWYRQDPGQGLRLIYYSQIVNDFQKGDIAEGYSVSREKKESFPLTVTSAQKNPTAFYLCASSQQGGEKQYFGPGTRLLVL.

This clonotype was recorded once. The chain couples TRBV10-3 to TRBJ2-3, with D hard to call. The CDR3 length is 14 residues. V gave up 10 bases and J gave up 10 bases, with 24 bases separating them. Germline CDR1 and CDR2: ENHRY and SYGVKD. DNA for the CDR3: TGTGCCAGCAGCTTCACGTCCCTCACCGATGCGCAGTATTTT. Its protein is CASSFTSLTDAQYF.

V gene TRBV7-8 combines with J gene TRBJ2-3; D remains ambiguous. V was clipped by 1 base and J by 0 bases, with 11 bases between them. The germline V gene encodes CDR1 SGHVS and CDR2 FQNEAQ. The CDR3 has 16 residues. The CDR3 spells CASSLDLESSTDTQYF. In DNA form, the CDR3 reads TGTGCCAGCAGCTTAGACCTAGAATCTAGCACAGATACGCAGTATTTT.

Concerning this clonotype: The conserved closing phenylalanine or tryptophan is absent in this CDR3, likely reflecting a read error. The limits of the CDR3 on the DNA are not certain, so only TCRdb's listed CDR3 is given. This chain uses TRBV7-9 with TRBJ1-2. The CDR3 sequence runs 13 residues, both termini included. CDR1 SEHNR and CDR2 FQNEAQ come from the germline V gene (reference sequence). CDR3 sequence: CASSPPGASRETL.

The CDR3 protein is CASSLVAGGPSTDTQYF. In DNA form, the CDR3 reads TGTGCCAGCAGCTTAGTAGCGGGGGGACCTAGCACAGATACGCAGTATTTT. The rearrangement joins TRBV11-1 to TRBJ2-3, with 10 bases that match TRBD2. The CDR3 is made up of 17 amino acids. The V gene's germline CDR1 is SGHAT and CDR2 FQDESV (reference sequence). The trim removed 1 base at V and 0 bases at J, leaving 4 bases unmatched. The full variable domain, its missing parts supplied by reference TRBV11-1 and TRBJ2-3, is EAEVAQSPRYKITEKSQAVAFWCDPISGHATLYWYRQILGQGPELLVQFQDESVVDDSQLPKDRFSAERLKGVDSTLKIQPAELGDSAMYLCASSLVAGGPSTDTQYFGPGTRLTVL.

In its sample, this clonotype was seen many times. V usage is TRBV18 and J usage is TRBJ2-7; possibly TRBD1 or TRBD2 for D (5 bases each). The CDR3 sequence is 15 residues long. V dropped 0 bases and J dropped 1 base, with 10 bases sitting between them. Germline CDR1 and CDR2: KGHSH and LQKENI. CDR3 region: CASSPPGWGSYEQYF. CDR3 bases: TGTGCCAGCTCACCACCGGGTTGGGGGTCCTACGAGCAGTACTTC.

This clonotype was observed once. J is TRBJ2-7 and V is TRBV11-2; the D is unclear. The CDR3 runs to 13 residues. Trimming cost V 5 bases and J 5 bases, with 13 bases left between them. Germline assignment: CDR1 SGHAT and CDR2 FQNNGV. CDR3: CASSVAAVDEQYF. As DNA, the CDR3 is TGTGCCAGCAGCGTAGCCGCGGTGGACGAGCAGTACTTC. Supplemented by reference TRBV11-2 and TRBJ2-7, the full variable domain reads EAGVAQSPRYKIIEKRQSVAFWCNPISGHATLYWYQQILGQGPKLLIQFQNNGVVDDSQLPKDRFSAERLKGVDSTLKIQPAKLEDSAVYLCASSVAAVDEQYFGPGTRLTVT.

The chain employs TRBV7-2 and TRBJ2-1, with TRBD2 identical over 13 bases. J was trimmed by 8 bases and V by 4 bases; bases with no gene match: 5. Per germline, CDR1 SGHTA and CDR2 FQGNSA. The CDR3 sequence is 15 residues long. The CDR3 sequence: CASSCTSGGVHEQFF. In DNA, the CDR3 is TGTGCCAGCAGCTGTACTAGCGGGGGGGTCCATGAGCAGTTCTTC.

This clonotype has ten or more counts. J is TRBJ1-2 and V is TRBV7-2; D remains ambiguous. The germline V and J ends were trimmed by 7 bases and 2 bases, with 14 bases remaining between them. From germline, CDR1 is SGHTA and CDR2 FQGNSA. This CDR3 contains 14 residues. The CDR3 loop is CASTVPTRNYGYTF. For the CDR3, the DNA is TGTGCCAGCACCGTACCGACCCGCAACTATGGCTACACCTTC.